The present T cell receptor beta chain was sequenced within a study of immune characterization of retroperitoneal liposarcoma (dated by TCRdb to 2018 to 2020). Libraries were built with PCR. Reads for this sample came from a NextSeq 500. TCRdb reprocessed the public reads (quality trimming at Q25 with fastp, clone calling with MiXCR) and kept in-frame beta chains. Here each entry gathers all rows of one CDR3 protein and keeps the most common genes and DNA. The table for this sample lists approximately 7,100 distinct CDR3 sequences; roughly 30% of them were counted only once. 11% to 15% of the sample comes from the top ten. The CDR3 covers 21 residues, taking in both the cysteine and the phenylalanine. Only the CDR3 part of the read is kept: 63 bases, read in frame from the first base. The germline V end is reduced by 4 bases and the J end by 8 bases; junction bases left unmatched: 28. Reading the germline V gene gives CDR1 MGHRA and CDR2 YSYEKL.

Worth noting for this clonotype: Its binding antigen is unknown. Base qualities are not recorded, but no much larger clone differs from it by a single base.

The sample was blood. The sequence joins TRBV4-1 to TRBJ2-1, and 8 junctional nucleotides match TRBD1. This clonotype originated in a male donor with retroperitoneal liposarcoma. The nucleotide sequence reads as follows: TGCGCCAGCAGCCGAACCAGGGGGCCCTGGGTGACTAGTATAGGCCACCATGAGCAGTTCTTC. It specifies CASSRTRGPWVTSIGHHEQFF.